This entry lists 7 T cell receptor beta chains sequenced from one sample in a study of cytomegalovirus exposure and HLA in healthy donors. Libraries were prepared by immunoSEQ multiplex PCR; TCRdb keeps only in-frame clonotypes and omits some of them. The sample yields roughly 65,000 clones, about nine tenths seen once. Sequencing was done on a sample of PBMCs. The receptors were gathered from a man between 18 and 29 years old in good health and CMV-seronegative.

The gene calls are TRBV19 and TRBJ1-1; possible D gene TRBD1, 6 bases. Deletions cut 5 bases from V and 7 bases from J, with 20 bases between. The CDR3 length is 15 residues. Germline CDR1 is LNHDA and CDR2 is SQIVND (reference sequence). The CDR3 sequence is CASSGETPGAGEAFF. The CDR3 DNA sequence: TGTGCCAGTAGTGGAGAAACTCCAGGGGCCGGTGAAGCTTTCTTT.

In nucleotides, the CDR3 is TGTGCCAGCAGCAAAGAAGGACTAGCGGGAGGGCAGTTCGGCTACGAGCAGTACTTC. Translated, it gives CASSKEGLAGGQFGYEQYF. V is TRBV7-3 and J is TRBJ2-7; 15 bases are a match to TRBD2. With V trimmed by 5 bases and J by 3 bases, 14 bases remained unmatched. The CDR3 covers 19 residues. Germline lookup yields CDR1 SGHTA and CDR2 FQGTGA.

V and J are TRBV6-6 and TRBJ2-1; D is unclear. V gave up 4 bases and J gave up 7 bases, with 5 bases separating them. The germline V gene encodes CDR1 MNHNY and CDR2 SVGAGI (reference sequence). The CDR3 length is 11 residues. The CDR3 here is CASSSRNEQFF. Written as DNA, the CDR3 is TGTGCCAGCAGTTCGCGGAATGAGCAGTTCTTC.

This chain uses TRBV4-1 with TRBJ2-1, with 7 bases lining up with TRBD1. V was pared by 2 bases and J by 6 bases, with 13 bases of the junction left unmatched. This CDR3 is built from 17 residues. Germline V lookup: CDR1 MGHRA, CDR2 YSYEKL. The CDR3 coding sequence is TGCGCCAGCAGCCAATCTTTTCCTGACAGGGTATTCAATGAGCAGTTCTTC. Translating it yields CASSQSFPDRVFNEQFF.

The genes are TRBV10-3 and TRBJ2-5, with 8 bases aligning to TRBD2. Germline CDR1 ENHRY, CDR2 SYGVKD. This CDR3 is built from 14 residues. V was clipped by 2 bases and J by 1 base; unmatched bases: 0. The CDR3 nucleotides are TGTGCCATCAGTGAGCGGGAGGGCCAAGAGACCCAGTACTTC. This gives the protein CAISEREGQETQYF.

This rearrangement joins TRBV2 to TRBJ2-3; D possibly corresponds to TRBD2 (5 bases). Trimming left V 7 bases short and J 2 bases short, with 13 bases between. CDR1 is SNHLY, CDR2 FYNNEI, per germline. CDR3 length: 14 residues. The CDR3 DNA reads as TGTGCCAGCATAATGAGGGAGACCACAGATACGCAGTATTTT. The encoded protein is CASIMRETTDTQYF.

This clone was detected only once. The rearrangement links TRBV28 to TRBJ2-3; TRBD2 might be the D (5 bases). Germline values: CDR1 MDHEN, CDR2 SYDVKM. The CDR3 totals 13 residues. The germline V and J ends were trimmed by 3 bases and 7 bases, with 11 bases remaining between them. The CDR3 DNA sequence: TGTGCCAGCAGTTTCACCGAGGGTCATACGCAGTATTTT. Its protein is CASSFTEGHTQYF.